This entry lists 23 T cell receptor beta chains sequenced from one sample in a study of blood T cell repertoires in COVID-19. Clones were sequenced by immunoSEQ multiplex PCR, and TCRdb holds only the in-frame ones, with some missing. The data show about 44,000 clones, 88% seen once. The sequenced sample consisted of peripheral blood. These receptors all come from a woman between 40 and 55 years old with acute or convalescent COVID-19.

The chain carries TRBV5-4 and TRBJ2-3; D might be TRBD1 (5 bases). V lost 0 bases and J 5 bases, leaving 16 bases between the germline ends. The CDR3 sequence is 16 residues long. The germline V gene has CDR1 SGHNT and CDR2 YYREEE (reference sequence). The CDR3 DNA is TGTGCCAGCAGCTTGGCAGGCCAGGGAAATCGAGATACGCAGTATTTT. It encodes CASSLAGQGNRDTQYF.

V gene TRBV5-4 combines with J gene TRBJ2-5; D might be TRBD1 (6 bases). The CDR3 is 16 residues long. The germline V and J ends were trimmed by 4 bases and 0 bases, with 16 bases remaining between them. Germline V CDR1 and CDR2: SGHNT, YYREEE (reference sequence). The chain's CDR3 is CASSRPGTPYQETQYF. CDR3 nucleotide sequence: TGTGCCAGCAGCCGACCCGGGACACCGTACCAAGAGACCCAGTACTTC.

J is TRBJ1-2 and V is TRBV9, with D maybe TRBD1 (5 bases). The CDR3 covers 17 residues. Germline values: CDR1 SGDLS, CDR2 YYNGEE. Trimming took off 0 bases at V and 4 bases at J, with 19 bases between the two ends. The CDR3 is CASSVGLQQGSSYGYTF. In DNA form, the CDR3 reads TGTGCCAGCAGCGTAGGACTTCAGCAGGGTTCTTCCTATGGCTACACCTTC.

This clone was found a few times. The genes are TRBV6-1 and TRBJ1-2; 10 bases fit TRBD1. Germline V gene sequence: CDR1 MNHNS, CDR2 SASEGT. Losses at the gene ends were 4 bases for V and 5 bases for J; bases not matched to a gene: 10. The CDR3 spans 16 residues. The CDR3, as DNA: TGTGCCAGCAGTGCGGTTAGGACAGGGGGAGGGTATGGCTACACCTTC. It yields the protein CASSAVRTGGGYGYTF.

The J gene is TRBJ2-3, the V gene TRBV10-1, with 8 bases lining up with TRBD2. The germline gives CDR1 WNHNN, CDR2 SYGVQD (reference sequence). V lost 0 bases, J lost 2 bases, and 4 bases stayed unmatched. The CDR3 consists of 16 residues. CDR3 in DNA: TGCGCCAGCAGTGAGTCGGCGGGGGGCTCCACAGATACGCAGTATTTT. The encoded protein is CASSESAGGSTDTQYF.

The V call is TRBV19, the J call TRBJ1-4; D is ambiguous. CDR3 length: 13 amino acids. Germline-derived CDR1 and CDR2 are LNHDA and SQIVND (reference sequence). Trimming took off 4 bases at V and 2 bases at J, with 5 bases between the two ends. The CDR3 nucleotides read TGTGCCAGTAGTACCGGGACTAATGAAAAACTGTTTTTT. This translates into CASSTGTNEKLFF.

This clone was recorded once. The chain uses TRBV9 and TRBJ2-4; the D gene is possibly TRBD2 (6 bases). The CDR3 runs to 12 residues. Trimming pared 3 bases from V and 15 bases from J, leaving 16 bases between. Germline V gene data show CDR1 as SGDLS and CDR2 as YYNGEE. CDR3 coding DNA: TGTGCCAGCAGCGACCCCGGGGGTGCTTGGTACTTC. Its translation is CASSDPGGAWYF. The full variable domain, rest sourced from reference TRBV9 and TRBJ2-4, is DSGVTQTPKHLITATGQRVTLRCSPRSGDLSVYWYQQSLDQGLQFLIQYYNGEERAKGNILERFSAQQFPDLHSELNLSSLELGDSALYFCASSDPGGAWYFGAGTRLSVL.

For the CDR3, the DNA is TGCGCCAGCAGCTGGGATAGGACTAGTCTCGATGAGCAGTTCTTC. Its protein is CASSWDRTSLDEQFF. V gene TRBV5-1 combines with J gene TRBJ2-1; TRBD2 aligns across 7 bases. Trimming cost V 3 bases and J 8 bases; bases outside gene matches: 11. The CDR3 runs 15 residues. Germline lookup yields CDR1 SGHRS and CDR2 YFSETQ.

The genes are TRBV10-3 and TRBJ1-3, with 10 bases lining up with TRBD1. The trim removed 3 bases at V and 2 bases at J, leaving 4 bases unmatched. Germline CDR1 is ENHRY and CDR2 is SYGVKD. The CDR3 covers 16 residues. CDR3 DNA: TGTGCCATCAGTGATCAAGGACAGGGGGCTGGAAACACCATATATTTT. It yields the protein CAISDQGQGAGNTIYF.

This rearrangement joins TRBV7-5 to TRBJ1-1. TRBV7-5 is labeled a pseudogene. The length of the CDR3 is 14 residues. CDR3 DNA sequence: TGTGCCAGAAGCTTAGGCGGGGCGGGAACTGAAGCTTTCTTT. Encoded protein: CARSLGGAGTEAFF.

This clone has a single count. The rearrangement joins TRBV11-1 to TRBJ2-1, with TRBD1 as a possible D gene (5 bases). The CDR3 consists of 14 residues. V lost 4 bases to trimming and J lost 5 bases, with 12 bases between them. Per germline, CDR1 SGHAT and CDR2 FQDESV (reference sequence). The CDR3 reads CASSSSVTDNEQFF. CDR3 DNA: TGTGCCAGCAGCTCCTCCGTGACAGACAATGAGCAGTTCTTC.

The count of this clone is one. The chain recombines TRBV28 with TRBJ1-5; D remains ambiguous. V was trimmed by 3 bases and J by 0 bases, leaving 12 bases between them. The CDR3 is made up of 16 amino acids. Germline CDR1 is MDHEN and CDR2 is SYDVKM. The CDR3, as DNA: TGTGCCAGCAGTTTTGTGCTGGGAGATAGCAATCAGCCCCAGCATTTT. This codes for CASSFVLGDSNQPQHF.

The CDR3 region has the DNA TGCGCCAGCAGCTCGGATACAGGGGAAGCTTTCTTT. Amino acid sequence: CASSSDTGEAFF. The rearrangement links TRBV5-1 to TRBJ1-1, with D possibly matching TRBD1 (6 bases). This CDR3 spans 12 amino acids. V was clipped by 3 bases and J by 8 bases, with 11 bases between them. Germline V gives CDR1 SGHRS, CDR2 YFSETQ. The variable domain in full, with the rest retrieved from reference TRBV5-1 and TRBJ1-1, is KAGVTQTPRYLIKTRGQQVTLSCSPISGHRSVSWYQQTPGQGLQFLFEYFSETQRNKGNFPGRFSGRQFSNSRSEMNVSTLELGDSALYLCASSSDTGEAFFGQGTRLTVV.

As DNA, the CDR3 is TGTGCCTGGAGTGTACTGCGGGGACAGGGATTGAAGACCCAGTACTTC. This sequence encodes CAWSVLRGQGLKTQYF. The rearrangement uses TRBV30 and TRBJ2-5, with TRBD1 identical over 9 bases. CDR3 size: 16 residues. V lost 0 bases, J lost 6 bases, and 11 bases stayed unmatched. Germline loops: CDR1 GTSNPN, CDR2 SVGIG (reference sequence).

V and J are TRBV24-1 and TRBJ2-7; the D gene is possibly TRBD2 (5 bases). V lost 2 bases, J lost 4 bases, and 11 bases lay in between. Germline V gene lookup returns CDR1 KGHDR and CDR2 SFDVKD. The CDR3 is 14 amino acids. Written as DNA, the CDR3 is TGTGCCACCAGTGATTCGGACGGGGTTTACGAGCAGTACTTC. As protein: CATSDSDGVYEQYF.

A few counts support this clone. V and J are TRBV4-2 and TRBJ2-7, with 7 bases fitting TRBD2. Germline V gene data show CDR1 as LGHNA and CDR2 as YNFKEQ. CDR3 length: 16 amino acids. Trimming removed 5 bases from V and 3 bases from J; junction bases left unmatched: 13. CDR3 loop: CASSSRGQRGLYEQYF. The CDR3 region has the DNA TGTGCCAGCAGCTCCCGCGGGCAGCGGGGCCTCTACGAGCAGTACTTC.

The chain joins TRBV3-1 (or the pseudogene TRBV3-2) to TRBJ2-5, with 10 bases fitting TRBD2. The CDR3 consists of 17 residues. Per the germline V gene, CDR1 is LGHDT and CDR2 is YNNKEL (reference sequence). J gave up 5 bases and V 0 bases, and 9 bases lay outside the gene matches. The CDR3 region has the DNA TGTGCCAGCAGCCAAGATCTAGCGGGAGATACGAAGGAGACCCAGTACTTC. Translation: CASSQDLAGDTKETQYF.

V is TRBV5-6 and J is TRBJ1-1, with TRBD1 identical over 9 bases. CDR3 length equals 14 residues. Losses at the gene ends were 4 bases for V and 4 bases for J; bases not matched to a gene: 5. Germline CDR1 reads SGHDT; CDR2 reads YYEEEE. The CDR3 sequence is CASSAQTGGTEAFF. The DNA of the CDR3 is TGTGCCAGCAGCGCGCAGACAGGGGGCACTGAAGCTTTCTTT. Full variable domain (missing parts from reference TRBV5-6 and TRBJ1-1): DAGVTQSPTHLIKTRGQQVTLRCSPKSGHDTVSWYQQALGQGPQFIFQYYEEEERQRGNFPDRFSGHQFPNYSSELNVNALLLGDSALYLCASSAQTGGTEAFFGQGTRLTVV.

V and J are TRBV30 and TRBJ2-6; 11 bases map to TRBD1. J gave up 3 bases and V 7 bases, and 5 bases lay outside the gene matches. The CDR3 length is 15 residues. Germline V gene sequence: CDR1 GTSNPN, CDR2 SVGIG (reference sequence). The CDR3 coding sequence is TGTGCCTCCGGGACAGGGGGTTTTGGGGCCAACGTCCTGACTTTC. Protein: CASGTGGFGANVLTF.

This rearrangement joins TRBV7-6 to TRBJ1-2, with unresolved D. The V gene lost 4 bases and the J gene lost 1 base, with 7 bases spanning the gap. Per germline, CDR1 SGHVS and CDR2 FNYEAQ. CDR3 length: 13 residues. CDR3 nucleotides: TGTGCCAGCAGCTCGACTGATAACTATGGCTACACCTTC. It specifies CASSSTDNYGYTF.

V gene TRBV29-1 combines with J gene TRBJ1-1; a possible D gene is TRBD1 (6 bases). The CDR3 totals 13 residues. V was trimmed by 0 bases and J by 1 base, leaving 6 bases between them. Germline-derived CDR1 and CDR2 are SQVTM and ANQGSEA. CDR3 region: CSVEEGGNTEAFF. In DNA, the CDR3 is TGCAGCGTTGAAGAAGGGGGGAACACTGAAGCTTTCTTT.

V gene TRBV28 combines with J gene TRBJ1-5; D might be TRBD1 (6 bases). CDR1 is MDHEN and CDR2 is SYDVKM in the germline V gene. The ends were cut back, 7 bases at V and 2 bases at J, with 18 bases in the middle. This CDR3 has 16 amino acids. As DNA, the CDR3 is TGTGCCAGCATCCCGATTGGGGGCTCCGGCAATCAGCCCCAGCATTTT. Translation gives CASIPIGGSGNQPQHF.

The chain employs TRBV9 and TRBJ1-5; 10 nucleotides match TRBD1. CDR3 length: 16 amino acids. Germline trimming cut 4 bases from V and 6 bases from J; bases unmatched to any gene: 10. CDR1 is SGDLS and CDR2 is YYNGEE in the germline V gene. In DNA form, the CDR3 reads TGTGCCAGCAGCCCGGGGGGACAGGGGTCGGGTCAGCCCCAGCATTTT. It yields the protein CASSPGGQGSGQPQHF.